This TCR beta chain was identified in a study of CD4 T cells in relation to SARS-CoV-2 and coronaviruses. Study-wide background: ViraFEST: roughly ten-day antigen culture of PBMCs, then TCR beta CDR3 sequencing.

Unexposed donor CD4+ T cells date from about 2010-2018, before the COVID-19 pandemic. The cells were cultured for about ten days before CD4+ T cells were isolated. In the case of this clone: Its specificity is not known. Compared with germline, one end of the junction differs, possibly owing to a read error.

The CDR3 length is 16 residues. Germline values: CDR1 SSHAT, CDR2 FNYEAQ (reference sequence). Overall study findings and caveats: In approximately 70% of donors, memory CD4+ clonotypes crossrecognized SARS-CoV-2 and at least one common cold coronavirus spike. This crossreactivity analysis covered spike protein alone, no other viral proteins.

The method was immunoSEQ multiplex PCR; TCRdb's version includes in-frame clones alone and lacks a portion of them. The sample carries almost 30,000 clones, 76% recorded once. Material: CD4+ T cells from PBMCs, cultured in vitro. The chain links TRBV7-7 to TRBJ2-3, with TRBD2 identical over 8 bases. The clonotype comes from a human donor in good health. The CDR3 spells CASSPDREGSTDTQYF. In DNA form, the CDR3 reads TGTGCTAGCAGCCCAGATCGGGAGGGTAGCACAGATACGCAGTATTTT.